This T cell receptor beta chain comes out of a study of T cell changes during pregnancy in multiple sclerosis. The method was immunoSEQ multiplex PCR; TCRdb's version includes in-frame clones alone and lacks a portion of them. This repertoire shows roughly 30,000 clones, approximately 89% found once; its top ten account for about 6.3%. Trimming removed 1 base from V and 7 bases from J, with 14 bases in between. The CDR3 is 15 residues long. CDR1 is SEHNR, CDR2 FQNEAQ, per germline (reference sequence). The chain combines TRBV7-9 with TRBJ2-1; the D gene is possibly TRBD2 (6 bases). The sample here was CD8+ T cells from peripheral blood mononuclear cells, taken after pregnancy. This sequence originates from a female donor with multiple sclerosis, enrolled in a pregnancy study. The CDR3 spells CASSLETLARNEQFF. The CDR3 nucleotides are TGTGCCAGCAGCTTAGAAACACTAGCCAGGAATGAGCAGTTCTTC.